Reported below is one T cell receptor (beta chain). This sample is drawn from a study of cytomegalovirus exposure and HLA in healthy donors. After removal of 6 bases from V and 3 bases from J, the junction contained 7 bases not matched to a gene. Germline lookup yields CDR1 MDHEN and CDR2 SYDVKM. The CDR3 is 14 residues long. A multiplex PCR was run with 60 Vbeta primers and 13 Jbeta primers. Repertoires were generated with immunoSEQ multiplex PCR, while TCRdb's copy carries only in-frame clones and drops some. The sample has about 77,000 clones, around three quarters seen once. The sequence was collected from a middle-aged man in good health and CMV-seronegative. Sequenced: PBMCs. The chain has TRBV28 and TRBJ1-1; the match to TRBD1 covers 7 bases. The CDR3 coding sequence is TGTGCCAGCAGGGAAGGGGGCTGGGACACTGAAGCTTTCTTT. Protein: CASREGGWDTEAFF.